The 31 T cell receptor beta chains below were found in one sample sequenced in a study of CD8 T cells in Susac syndrome. An amount of RNA that ranged from roughly 0.5 to 1 ug was reverse transcribed with random hexamers. TCRdb itself ran the immunoSEQ multiplex PCR reads through MiXCR, one entry per CDR3 protein. The data contain 300,000 to 350,000 distinct CDR3 sequences, around 92% of them singletons. Sequenced input: CD4+ T cells from PBMCs. These receptors were collected from a human donor with multiple sclerosis.

V usage is TRBV20-1 and J usage is TRBJ1-1; TRBD1 might be the D (5 bases). The germline V gene encodes CDR1 DFQATT and CDR2 SNEGSKA (reference sequence). The CDR3 is made up of 17 amino acids. Trimming shortened V by 4 bases and J by 6 bases, and 27 bases separated the two germline ends. CDR3 protein: CSAKGPAGRRIRAEAFF. The CDR3 nucleotides are TGCAGTGCTAAGGGTCCGGCAGGGAGGAGGATCAGAGCTGAAGCTTTCTTT.

The V gene is TRBV25-1, the J gene TRBJ2-1; D tentatively fits TRBD1 or TRBD2 (6 bases each). This CDR3 contains 17 residues. V dropped 3 bases and J dropped 0 bases, with 15 bases sitting between them. From germline, CDR1 is MGHDK and CDR2 SYGVNS. The CDR3 DNA sequence: TGTGCCAGCAGTGACCCGACGGGGGCGAGCTCCTACAATGAGCAGTTCTTC. It translates to CASSDPTGASSYNEQFF.

This chain links TRBV25-1 with TRBJ2-1; D gene ambiguous. Germline V lookup: CDR1 MGHDK, CDR2 SYGVNS. The CDR3 is 13 residues long. V was cut by 1 base and J by 3 bases, with 4 bases left in between. Written as DNA, the CDR3 is TGTGCCAGCAGTGAATCAGTCTACAATGAGCAGTTCTTC. Its protein product is CASSESVYNEQFF.

The V and J genes are TRBV6-2 or TRBV6-3 and TRBJ2-2; the D is unclear. The germline gives CDR1 MNHEY, CDR2 SVGEGT. CDR3 length: 15 residues. The V gene lost 4 bases and the J gene lost 1 base, with 10 bases spanning the gap. In DNA form, the CDR3 reads TGTGCCAGCAGTTGGAATTTGAGGAACACCGGGGAGCTGTTTTTT. Protein product: CASSWNLRNTGELFF.

This clonotype was detected once. The V gene is TRBV5-1, the J gene TRBJ2-7; D ambiguous. Between the trimmed V and J ends, which lost 0 bases and 0 bases, there was a span of 7 bases. Per the germline V gene, CDR1 is SGHRS and CDR2 is YFSETQ. There are 14 residues in the CDR3. As DNA, the CDR3 is TGCGCCAGCAGCTTGGCCGACACCTCCTACGAGCAGTACTTC. Its protein product is CASSLADTSYEQYF.

The chain has TRBV19 and TRBJ2-4; 14 bases agree with TRBD2. This CDR3 region has 15 residues. The germline V gene encodes CDR1 LNHDA and CDR2 SQIVND (reference sequence). The ends lost 4 bases at V and 9 bases at J; junction bases unmatched: 5. CDR3 sequence (DNA): TGTGCCAGTAGTAGAGGACTAGCGGGGGGATCCATTCAGTACTTC. Translation gives CASSRGLAGGSIQYF.

V and J are TRBV20-1 and TRBJ2-7, with D possibly being TRBD2 (6 bases). Germline CDR1 reads DFQATT; CDR2 reads SNEGSKA (reference sequence). V lost 0 bases, J lost 7 bases, and 22 bases lay in between. The CDR3 contains 16 residues. In nucleotides, the CDR3 is TGCAGTGCTAGAGATCTGAGGGGCGCGGGGTGGAGGGAGCAGTACTTC. This gives the protein CSARDLRGAGWREQYF.

The gene calls are TRBV29-1 and TRBJ2-5, with D perhaps matching TRBD1 (5 bases). The CDR3 loop spans 15 amino acids. The germline V and J ends were trimmed by 7 bases and 0 bases, with 18 bases remaining between them. Germline V gene data show CDR1 as SQVTM and CDR2 as ANQGSEA. CDR3 residues: CSAQYTWGHQETQYF. The DNA for the CDR3 is TGCAGCGCTCAATATACTTGGGGCCACCAAGAGACCCAGTACTTC.

The chain couples TRBV12-3 or TRBV12-4 to TRBJ1-2; D not certain. V was shortened by 5 bases and J by 6 bases, with 19 bases between the two germline ends. The CDR3 length is 15 residues. For the CDR3, the DNA is TGTGCCAGCAGTACCCGACGGGTATTCGTCCATGGCTACACCTTC. Amino acid sequence: CASSTRRVFVHGYTF.

This sequence joins TRBV18 and TRBJ2-3, with 9 positions matching TRBD2. Germline V lookup: CDR1 KGHSH, CDR2 LQKENI. With 2 bases clipped from V and 4 bases from J, the junction kept 7 bases outside the gene matches. The CDR3 has 16 amino acids. Written as DNA, the CDR3 is TGTGCCAGCTCACCAGCAGCGGGAGGACGTTCAGATACGCAGTATTTT. This translates into CASSPAAGGRSDTQYF.

The chain combines TRBV20-1 with TRBJ2-1; D perhaps matches TRBD1 (7 bases). The CDR3 is made up of 12 amino acids. The V end lost 6 bases, the J end lost 9 bases, and 15 bases lay between the germline ends. Germline CDR1 is DFQATT and CDR2 is SNEGSKA (reference sequence). The CDR3 region has the DNA TGCAGTGCGATTCGACAGGGACTTGAGCAGTTCTTC. Amino acid sequence: CSAIRQGLEQFF.

The rearrangement uses TRBV5-1 and TRBJ1-1; 10 nucleotides align to TRBD1. This CDR3 has 14 amino acids. V lost 5 bases to trimming and J lost 5 bases; unmatched junction nucleotides: 6. Germline lookup yields CDR1 SGHRS and CDR2 YFSETQ. The CDR3 sequence: CASRGGQGNTEAFF. In DNA, the CDR3 is TGCGCCAGCAGGGGGGGACAGGGGAATACTGAAGCTTTCTTT.

V is TRBV29-1 and J is TRBJ1-2; D remains unclear. The length of the CDR3 is 14 residues. The germline V gene encodes CDR1 SQVTM and CDR2 ANQGSEA. V lost 1 base and J 4 bases, leaving 13 bases between the germline ends. CDR3: CSVEGRVSGYGYTF. The CDR3 coding sequence is TGCAGCGTTGAAGGAAGGGTATCCGGCTATGGCTACACCTTC.

The chain has TRBV29-1 and TRBJ2-7; TRBD2 matches 7 bases. Germline CDR1 is SQVTM and CDR2 is ANQGSEA. This CDR3 has 12 amino acids. J was trimmed by 7 bases and V by 7 bases; bases with no gene match: 10. The CDR3 loop reads CSGSLGGGEQYF. The CDR3 coding sequence is TGCAGCGGGAGTTTGGGGGGGGGAGAGCAGTACTTC.

A single count supports this clonotype. The J gene is TRBJ2-1, the V gene TRBV4-2; D remains ambiguous. CDR1 is LGHNA, CDR2 YNFKEQ, per germline. The CDR3 covers 13 residues. Trimming left V 1 base short and J 8 bases short, with 9 bases between. CDR3 in DNA: TGTGCCAGCAGCCAAGCCCTAGGCCATGAGCAGTTCTTC. It specifies CASSQALGHEQFF.

CDR3 loop: CASSIAGTETQYF. DNA for the CDR3: TGTGCCAGTAGTATAGCCGGTACGGAGACCCAGTACTTC. J is TRBJ2-5 and V is TRBV19; unclear D gene. V was clipped by 1 base and J by 5 bases, with 8 bases between them. This CDR3 has 13 amino acids. The germline CDR1 and CDR2 sequences are LNHDA and SQIVND (reference sequence).

The chain combines TRBV20-1 with TRBJ1-2; the match to TRBD1 covers 8 bases. Germline CDR1 DFQATT, CDR2 SNEGSKA (reference sequence). CDR3 length: 12 amino acids. V dropped 3 bases and J dropped 5; count of bases not matched to a gene: 2. The CDR3 DNA reads as TGCAGTGCTAGGAGGACAGGGTATGGCTACACCTTC. Amino acid sequence: CSARRTGYGYTF.

The chain uses TRBV20-1 and TRBJ1-4; possible D gene TRBD1, 5 bases. Looked up from germline, CDR1 is DFQATT and CDR2 is SNEGSKA (reference sequence). V gave up 6 bases and J gave up 4 bases, with 15 bases separating them. This CDR3 spans 14 amino acids. The CDR3 coding sequence is TGCAGTGCCATACCCGGGGGGATTAATGAAAAACTGTTTTTT. This encodes CSAIPGGINEKLFF.

V usage is TRBV19 and J usage is TRBJ2-7; D might be TRBD1 (5 bases). Germline V lookup: CDR1 LNHDA, CDR2 SQIVND (reference sequence). V lost 0 bases, J lost 2 bases, and 11 bases lay in between. This CDR3 spans 15 amino acids. CDR3: CASSIDSGFAYEQYF. DNA of the CDR3: TGTGCCAGTAGTATAGATTCAGGGTTTGCCTACGAGCAGTACTTC.

The chain is built from TRBV7-2 and TRBJ2-1; 10 bases align to TRBD2. Germline CDR1 and CDR2: SGHTA and FQGNSA. The V segment lost 2 bases and the J segment 6 bases; nucleotides outside the gene matches: 4. The CDR3 is made up of 15 amino acids. The CDR3 DNA is TGTGCCAGCAGCTTAAGCGGGGGGGCGTTCAATGAGCAGTTCTTC. This codes for CASSLSGGAFNEQFF.

The J gene is TRBJ2-5, the V gene TRBV20-1; no reliable D call. CDR3 length: 13 amino acids. Per the germline V gene, CDR1 is DFQATT and CDR2 is SNEGSKA (reference sequence). V lost 1 base and J lost 1, with 7 bases in between. CDR3 bases: TGCAGTGCTAGAGGGCCGTCCCAAGAGACCCAGTACTTC. Its protein is CSARGPSQETQYF.

The chain couples TRBV7-3 to TRBJ2-3; possible D gene TRBD2, 5 bases. Between the trimmed V and J ends, which lost 0 bases and 4 bases, there was a span of 5 bases. The CDR3 contains 13 residues. Germline-derived CDR1 and CDR2 are SGHTA and FQGTGA. CDR3 sequence (DNA): TGTGCCAGCAGCTTAACGAGGGCAGATACGCAGTATTTT. Translation gives CASSLTRADTQYF.

The rearrangement links TRBV6-5 to TRBJ2-1, with D hard to call. The V gene's germline CDR1 is MNHEY and CDR2 SVGAGI. Trimming cost V 2 bases and J 1 base, with 6 bases left between them. The CDR3 is made up of 14 amino acids. The CDR3 here is CASSYVGSYNEQFF. CDR3 sequence (DNA): TGTGCCAGCAGTTACGTAGGGTCCTACAATGAGCAGTTCTTC.

This chain joins TRBV9 and TRBJ2-1, with no clear D. The V gene's germline CDR1 is SGDLS and CDR2 YYNGEE. V lost 0 bases to trimming and J lost 9 bases, with 7 bases between them. CDR3 size: 12 residues. The CDR3 DNA sequence: TGTGCCAGCAGCGTAGGTTTCAGTGAGCAGTTCTTC. This gives the protein CASSVGFSEQFF.

The chain employs TRBV27 and TRBJ2-7; the match to TRBD1 covers 9 bases. Trimming removed 6 bases from V and 5 bases from J; junction bases left unmatched: 5. Germline V gene lookup returns CDR1 MNHEY and CDR2 SMNVEV (reference sequence). This CDR3 is built from 13 residues. This CDR3 reads CASRRDRAHEQYF. In nucleotides, the CDR3 is TGTGCCAGCAGAAGGGACAGGGCTCACGAGCAGTACTTC.

The genes are TRBV5-6 and TRBJ1-2; the D gene is possibly TRBD1 (5 bases). V gave up 5 bases and J gave up 7 bases, with 15 bases separating them. CDR1 is SGHDT and CDR2 is YYEEEE in the germline V gene. The CDR3 contains 13 residues. The CDR3, as DNA: TGTGCCAGCAGGGCAAAGGGGAAGGGTGGCTACACCTTC. Encoded protein: CASRAKGKGGYTF.

The chain couples TRBV7-8 to TRBJ2-3; TRBD1 aligns across 7 bases. The CDR3 contains 14 residues. Unmatched junction bases numbered 2, after V lost 5 bases and J lost 0 bases. Germline V gene sequence: CDR1 SGHVS, CDR2 FQNEAQ. In DNA form, the CDR3 reads TGTGCCAGCAGCCGGACAGGTAGCACAGATACGCAGTATTTT. It is translated as CASSRTGSTDTQYF.

The chain joins TRBV24-1 to TRBJ2-1, with D tentatively TRBD1 (6 bases). Germline V gives CDR1 KGHDR, CDR2 SFDVKD. V was trimmed by 4 bases and J by 0 bases, leaving 15 bases between them. This CDR3 region has 17 residues. CDR3 nucleotides: TGTGCCACCAGTGACGTCCAGGGGATCCCCTCCTACAATGAGCAGTTCTTC. The encoded protein is CATSDVQGIPSYNEQFF.

This clonotype has only one observation. V and J are TRBV5-1 and TRBJ1-1; D may be TRBD1 (6 bases). Trimming pared 0 bases from V and 7 bases from J, leaving 13 bases between. The CDR3 totals 14 residues. In germline, CDR1 is SGHRS, CDR2 YFSETQ. CDR3 loop: CASSLAGQINEAFF. Here the CDR3 DNA reads TGCGCCAGCAGCTTGGCCGGACAGATCAATGAAGCTTTCTTT.

This rearrangement joins TRBV2 to TRBJ2-2; D unclear. Per germline, CDR1 SNHLY and CDR2 FYNNEI. V was shortened by 4 bases and J by 7 bases, with 16 bases between the two germline ends. This CDR3 spans 15 amino acids. CDR3 DNA: TGTGCCAGCAGTGTCCTAACTCCCCTCGGCGGGGAGCTGTTTTTT. Translation: CASSVLTPLGGELFF.

The V gene is TRBV11-1, the J gene TRBJ2-2; D gene unclear. This CDR3 comprises 13 residues. Per germline, CDR1 SGHAT and CDR2 FQDESV (reference sequence). The germline V and J ends were trimmed by 2 bases and 6 bases, with 7 bases remaining between them. The CDR3 nucleotides read TGTGCCAGCAGCTTACCCCCCTCCGGGGAGCTGTTTTTT. Protein product: CASSLPPSGELFF.